A selection of T cell receptor beta chains follows, all from one sample in a study of blood T cell repertoires in COVID-19. Repertoires were generated with immunoSEQ multiplex PCR, while TCRdb's copy carries only in-frame clones and drops some. The sample comprises around 54,000 clones, around 81% of which are singletons, and over 4% rests with the top ten. Material: peripheral blood. The receptors shown here come from a woman between 55 and 75 years old with acute or convalescent COVID-19. Each CDR3 is given with its conserved first and last residue. D genes are given only for firm matches. Size is stated for part of the rows, as once, few or many counts, or as a class when the clone is expanded.

abundance: few
d_gene: -
j_gene: TRBJ1-3
v_gene: TRBV19
CDR3nt: TGTGCCAGTAGTATTGGTACCGGGCAGGGCTCTGGTGGAAACACCATATATTTT
CDR3aa: CASSIGTGQGSGGNTIYF

abundance: few
d_gene: TRBD1
j_gene: TRBJ2-7
v_gene: TRBV2
CDR3nt: TGTGCCAGCAGTGCACAGGGGTTTTACGAGCAGTACTTC
CDR3aa: CASSAQGFYEQYF

abundance: once
d_gene: -
j_gene: TRBJ1-2
v_gene: TRBV6-1
CDR3nt: TGTGCCAGCAGTGATACCCTGACAGCTGGTGGCTACACCTTC
CDR3aa: CASSDTLTAGGYTF

abundance: -
d_gene: TRBD2
j_gene: TRBJ2-3
v_gene: TRBV7-9
CDR3nt: TGTGCCAGCAGCTTACCGTCGACTAGCGGGAGCCTTAGCACAGATACGCAGTATTTT
CDR3aa: CASSLPSTSGSLSTDTQYF

abundance: -
d_gene: -
j_gene: TRBJ2-5
v_gene: TRBV19
CDR3nt: TGTGCCAGTAGTCTCGGGGGACGGAAAGAGACCCAGTACTTC
CDR3aa: CASSLGGRKETQYF

abundance: -
d_gene: -
j_gene: TRBJ1-3
v_gene: TRBV10-3
CDR3nt: TGTGCCATCAGTGAGGGGGACACCTCTGGAAACACCATATATTTT
CDR3aa: CAISEGDTSGNTIYF

abundance: -
d_gene: TRBD2
j_gene: TRBJ2-7
v_gene: TRBV7-2
CDR3nt: TGTGCCAGCAGCTTTGGGGCGGGGGGGAAATACGAGCAGTACTTC
CDR3aa: CASSFGAGGKYEQYF

abundance: -
d_gene: TRBD1
j_gene: TRBJ2-7
v_gene: TRBV4-1
CDR3nt: TGCGCCAGCAGCCAAGGGGACAGTAACCCCTACGAGCAGTACTTC
CDR3aa: CASSQGDSNPYEQYF

abundance: -
d_gene: TRBD2
j_gene: TRBJ2-3
v_gene: TRBV4-1
CDR3nt: TGCGCCAGCAGCCGCTCGGGCGGGGGGGCCACAGATACGCAGTATTTT
CDR3aa: CASSRSGGGATDTQYF

abundance: few
d_gene: TRBD1
j_gene: TRBJ1-1
v_gene: TRBV5-1
CDR3nt: TGCGCCAGCAGCCCCGGGACAGGGAACACTGAAGCTTTCTTT
CDR3aa: CASSPGTGNTEAFF

abundance: -
d_gene: -
j_gene: TRBJ2-6
v_gene: TRBV19
CDR3nt: TGTGCCAGTAGTATAGTTAGCTCTGGGGCCAACGTCCTGACTTTC
CDR3aa: CASSIVSSGANVLTF

abundance: medium-sized
d_gene: TRBD1
j_gene: TRBJ2-5
v_gene: TRBV7-2
CDR3nt: TGTGCCAGCAGCTCAGGACAGGGGTTTTTCTTTCGAGAGACCCAGTACTTC
CDR3aa: CASSSGQGFFFRETQYF

abundance: -
d_gene: -
j_gene: TRBJ1-2
v_gene: TRBV24-1
CDR3nt: TGTGCCACCAGTGACCCGGCCCGGGACTATGGCTACACCTTC
CDR3aa: CATSDPARDYGYTF

abundance: -
d_gene: -
j_gene: TRBJ1-2
v_gene: TRBV5-5
CDR3nt: TGTGCCAGCAGCTTGGATCTTCGGCGCGGGACCCACTATGGCTACACCTTC
CDR3aa: CASSLDLRRGTHYGYTF

abundance: -
d_gene: -
j_gene: TRBJ2-1
v_gene: TRBV13
CDR3nt: TGTGCCAGCAGCTTGGGGCTGGATGAGCAGTTCTTC
CDR3aa: CASSLGLDEQFF

abundance: once
d_gene: -
j_gene: TRBJ1-6
v_gene: TRBV7-8
CDR3nt: TGTGCCAGCAGCTTAGGCAGGGCAGGGAATTCACCCCTCCACTTT
CDR3aa: CASSLGRAGNSPLHF